The 32 T cell receptor beta chains presented below share a single source sample, sequenced in a study of CD8+ T cells in alopecia areata. As the sequencing template, cDNA was produced by extracting RNA and reverse transcribing it. Sequenced by immunoSEQ multiplex PCR; TCRdb stores in-frame clones only, minus some. The sample lists 150,000 to 200,000 clones; about 63% were seen once. The source material was CD4+ T cells sorted from blood, sampled at week 0. Every receptor here comes from a human donor with alopecia areata.

The V and J genes are TRBV5-1 and TRBJ2-3; TRBD1 aligns across 7 bases. Germline V gene data show CDR1 as SGHRS and CDR2 as YFSETQ. Germline trimming cut 4 bases from V and 3 bases from J; bases unmatched to any gene: 5. CDR3 length equals 14 residues. CDR3 DNA sequence: TGCGCCAGCAGCCCGGGACAGAATACAGATACGCAGTATTTT. Encoded protein: CASSPGQNTDTQYF.

Notes on this clone: Other DNA sequences in the sample encode the same CDR3. This rearrangement joins TRBV4-1 to TRBJ2-7, with 10 bases aligning to TRBD2. Germline values: CDR1 MGHRA, CDR2 YSYEKL. Unmatched junction bases numbered 4, after V lost 5 bases and J lost 3 bases. The CDR3 is made up of 14 amino acids. The CDR3 reads CASSTGTSVYEQYF. In nucleotides, the CDR3 is TGCGCCAGCAGCACAGGGACTAGCGTCTACGAGCAGTACTTC.

This clone has a handful of counts. The J gene is TRBJ2-5, the V gene TRBV29-1, with 9 bases lining up with TRBD1. Germline-derived CDR1 and CDR2 are SQVTM and ANQGSEA. After removal of 3 bases from V and 5 bases from J, the junction contained 10 bases not matched to a gene. CDR3 length: 15 residues. The CDR3 sequence is CSVDGTQGAGETQYF. DNA for the CDR3: TGCAGCGTTGACGGTACACAGGGGGCGGGGGAGACCCAGTACTTC.

This chain connects TRBV30 to TRBJ1-1, with D possibly TRBD1 on 5 matching bases. The CDR3 covers 14 residues. The germline V gene encodes CDR1 GTSNPN and CDR2 SVGIG (reference sequence). Trimming cost V 8 bases and J 1 base, with 17 bases left between them. Here the CDR3 reads CAGTGQPPNTEAFF. The CDR3 region has the DNA TGTGCCGGGACGGGTCAACCACCGAACACTGAAGCTTTCTTT. Filled out from reference TRBV30 and TRBJ1-1, the complete variable domain reads SQTIHQWPATLVQPVGSPLSLECTVEGTSNPNLYWYRQAAGRGLQLLFYSVGIGQISSEVPQNLSASRPQDRQFILSSKKLLLSDSGFYLCAGTGQPPNTEAFFGQGTRLTVV.

The CDR3, as DNA: TGTGCCAGCAGGGGTGGGTTGGGGGGACAAGAGACCCAGTACTTC. Protein product: CASRGGLGGQETQYF. V usage is TRBV28 and J usage is TRBJ2-5; perhaps TRBD2 as D (6 bases). There are 15 residues in the CDR3. V lost 6 bases to trimming and J lost 2 bases, with 16 bases between them. Germline CDR1 reads MDHEN; CDR2 reads SYDVKM.

The chain links TRBV27 to TRBJ1-5; tentative D call: TRBD1 (6 bases). The V gene lost 6 bases and the J gene lost 0 bases, with 21 bases spanning the gap. The V gene's germline CDR1 is MNHEY and CDR2 SMNVEV (reference sequence). The CDR3 sequence is 18 residues long. CDR3 coding DNA: TGTGCCAGCAGGCCCCTCTCCACAGGGTCCTATAGCAATCAGCCCCAGCATTTT. Its translation: CASRPLSTGSYSNQPQHF.

V is TRBV5-1 and J is TRBJ2-1, with D possibly TRBD2 on 6 matching bases. The germline V and J ends were trimmed by 2 bases and 3 bases, with 15 bases remaining between them. This CDR3 is built from 16 residues. Germline CDR1 reads SGHRS; CDR2 reads YFSETQ. The CDR3 region has the DNA TGCGCCAGCAGCTTCGGGTTAGCGGTTCGCTACAATGAGCAGTTCTTC. Translating gives CASSFGLAVRYNEQFF.

This clone was counted once. The V and J genes are TRBV19 and TRBJ1-5, with D tentatively TRBD1 (6 bases). Trimming removed 7 bases from V and 0 bases from J, with 13 bases in between. Germline CDR1 reads LNHDA; CDR2 reads SQIVND (reference sequence). This CDR3 spans 15 amino acids. The CDR3 DNA is TGTGCCAGTAATACAGGGCGGTATAGCAATCAGCCCCAGCATTTT. As protein: CASNTGRYSNQPQHF.

A few counts support this clone. The chain links TRBV11-1 to TRBJ2-6; D possibly corresponds to TRBD1 (5 bases). The V end lost 1 base, the J end lost 2 bases, and 15 bases lay between the germline ends. The CDR3 covers 18 residues. Germline CDR1 reads SGHAT; CDR2 reads FQDESV (reference sequence). The CDR3 sequence: CASSLGVGPGPGANVLTF. The CDR3 nucleotides are TGTGCCAGCAGCTTAGGGGTTGGTCCAGGGCCTGGGGCCAACGTCCTGACTTTC.

This clone was detected only once. The chain recombines TRBV30 with TRBJ1-6; D ambiguous. CDR3 size: 15 residues. Trimming took 0 bases from V and 9 from J, leaving 15 bases between them. Germline CDR1 reads GTSNPN; CDR2 reads SVGIG (reference sequence). The CDR3 DNA reads as TGTGCCTGGAGTGTTGGGCATCAGGACTCTTCACCCCTCCACTTT. Its translation is CAWSVGHQDSSPLHF. The full variable domain, in which reference TRBV30 and TRBJ1-6 provide the parts outside the CDR3, is SQTIHQWPATLVQPVGSPLSLECTVEGTSNPNLYWYRQAAGRGLQLLFYSVGIGQISSEVPQNLSASRPQDRQFILSSKKLLLSDSGFYLCAWSVGHQDSSPLHFGNGTRLTVT.

The rearrangement joins TRBV7-9 to TRBJ1-1; D uncertain. Trimming left V 3 bases short and J 6 bases short, with 11 bases between. CDR3 length: 13 amino acids. From germline, CDR1 is SEHNR and CDR2 FQNEAQ (reference sequence). The CDR3, as DNA: TGTGCCAGCAGCTTCAGTCCCCTGGCTGAAGCTTTCTTT. Protein sequence: CASSFSPLAEAFF.

This clone was seen only a few times. The chain joins TRBV30 to TRBJ2-7, with D maybe TRBD1 (5 bases). Trimming pared 0 bases from V and 11 bases from J, leaving 11 bases between. The CDR3 runs to 11 residues. CDR1 is GTSNPN and CDR2 is SVGIG in the germline V gene (reference sequence). For the CDR3, the DNA is TGTGCCTGGAGTGTGGCAGGGATAAAGTACTTC. Its translation: CAWSVAGIKYF.

The chain employs TRBV4-3 and TRBJ2-5; possibly TRBD1 for D (6 bases). Trimming shortened V by 0 bases and J by 5 bases, and 13 bases separated the two germline ends. The CDR3 extends over 15 amino acids. From germline, CDR1 is LGHNA and CDR2 YSLEER. CDR3 sequence reads: CASSQDRVGAETQYF. CDR3 nucleotide sequence: TGCGCCAGCAGCCAAGATCGGGTGGGGGCGGAGACCCAGTACTTC.

The chain employs TRBV30 and TRBJ1-1; the D gene is possibly TRBD1 (6 bases). The CDR3 contains 11 residues. V dropped 5 bases and J dropped 7 bases, with 11 bases sitting between them. Germline CDR1 reads GTSNPN; CDR2 reads SVGIG (reference sequence). The CDR3 nucleotides read TGTGCCTGGGCGACAGGAGTTGAAGCTTTCTTT. Residues: CAWATGVEAFF.

This clone was counted ten times or more. The chain combines TRBV14 with TRBJ2-6, with D perhaps matching TRBD1 (6 bases). The CDR3 has 15 amino acids. CDR1 is SGHDN and CDR2 is FVKESK in the germline V gene. The germline V and J ends were trimmed by 2 bases and 3 bases, with 8 bases remaining between them. CDR3 protein: CASSQRGFGANVLTF. DNA of the CDR3: TGTGCCAGCAGCCAAAGGGGGTTTGGGGCCAACGTCCTGACTTTC.

This clone occurred a few times. The gene calls are TRBV15 and TRBJ1-4; no firm D call. The germline V gene has CDR1 LNHNV and CDR2 YYDKDF (reference sequence). The CDR3 covers 14 residues. The ends were cut back, 3 bases at V and 5 bases at J, with 10 bases in the middle. The CDR3: CATSRREANEKLFF. Here the CDR3 DNA reads TGTGCCACCAGCAGGCGTGAAGCAAATGAAAAACTGTTTTTT.

This rearrangement joins TRBV4-3 to TRBJ1-2; a possible D gene is TRBD1 (6 bases). V was trimmed by 2 bases and J by 3 bases, leaving 13 bases between them. This CDR3 region has 15 residues. Germline V gives CDR1 LGHNA, CDR2 YSLEER. CDR3 loop: CASSQISGADYGYTF. The CDR3 nucleotides are TGCGCCAGCAGCCAAATCTCGGGGGCGGACTATGGCTACACCTTC.

The chain is built from TRBV2 and TRBJ1-1; D not resolved. The CDR3 totals 12 residues. Germline values: CDR1 SNHLY, CDR2 FYNNEI. V lost 8 bases and J 6 bases, leaving 13 bases between the germline ends. CDR3 DNA: TGTGCCAGCCGGAGAGAGGCCGCTGAAGCTTTCTTT. Residues: CASRREAAEAFF.

This clone was detected a few times. DNA for the CDR3: TGCAGCGTGAAACTAGGGGAGGGCCAAGCTTTCTTT. Its translation is CSVKLGEGQAFF. This chain uses TRBV29-1 with TRBJ1-1, with D perhaps matching TRBD1 (5 bases). The CDR3 is 12 residues long. Trimming left V 6 bases short and J 9 bases short, with 17 bases between. CDR1 is SQVTM and CDR2 is ANQGSEA in the germline V gene.

The CDR3 reads CSVPTWGDEQYF. The CDR3 DNA follows: TGCAGCGTTCCAACTTGGGGGGACGAGCAGTACTTC. This chain uses TRBV29-1 with TRBJ2-7; possibly TRBD2 for D (6 bases). V was shortened by 5 bases and J by 5 bases, with 13 bases between the two germline ends. The germline CDR1 and CDR2 sequences are SQVTM and ANQGSEA. The CDR3 runs 12 residues.

This sequence joins TRBV5-1 and TRBJ1-2; unclear D gene. The CDR3 extends over 12 amino acids. The germline gives CDR1 SGHRS, CDR2 YFSETQ. Trimming took off 4 bases at V and 10 bases at J, with 14 bases between the two ends. The CDR3 coding sequence is TGCGCCAGCAGCCCAGAGACGGAGAACTACACCTTC. This codes for CASSPETENYTF.

This clone was counted between two and nine times. This rearrangement joins TRBV10-3 to TRBJ1-2; D unclear. Trimming took 3 bases from V and 1 from J, leaving 9 bases between them. The CDR3 has 14 residues. Germline CDR1 ENHRY, CDR2 SYGVKD. CDR3 protein: CAISERRDNYGYTF. As DNA, the CDR3 is TGTGCCATCAGTGAAAGAAGAGATAACTATGGCTACACCTTC.

The rearrangement uses TRBV5-1 and TRBJ2-5; 9 bases match TRBD2. The length of the CDR3 is 16 residues. CDR1 and CDR2 from the germline V gene are SGHRS and YFSETQ. The trim removed 4 bases at V and 3 bases at J, leaving 10 bases unmatched. CDR3 in DNA: TGCGCCAGCAGCCCGGGCCGCCGACTAGCGGAAGAGACCCAGTACTTC. It codes for CASSPGRRLAEETQYF.

This chain connects TRBV4-3 to TRBJ2-6; unclear D gene. With 0 bases removed from V and 2 bases from J, the gap between germline ends came to 8 bases. The germline gives CDR1 LGHNA, CDR2 YSLEER. This CDR3 is built from 16 residues. CDR3 sequence reads: CASSQELEAGANVLTF. In DNA, the CDR3 is TGCGCCAGCAGCCAAGAGCTGGAAGCTGGGGCCAACGTCCTGACTTTC.

The chain joins TRBV29-1 to TRBJ2-7; TRBD1 agrees at 12 bases. After removal of 6 bases from V and 5 bases from J, the junction contained 5 bases not matched to a gene. Per germline, CDR1 SQVTM and CDR2 ANQGSEA. The CDR3 is 13 amino acids. The CDR3 is CSVSRDRGHEQYF. The CDR3 DNA reads as TGCAGCGTAAGCCGGGACAGGGGGCACGAGCAGTACTTC.

This clone has just one count. V gene TRBV15 combines with J gene TRBJ2-1; 12 positions agree with TRBD2. With V trimmed by 0 bases and J by 6 bases, 3 bases remained unmatched. Germline V gene lookup returns CDR1 LNHNV and CDR2 YYDKDF (reference sequence). The CDR3 loop spans 16 amino acids. The CDR3 sequence is CATSRDLAGGPNEQFF. DNA of the CDR3: TGTGCCACCAGCAGAGATCTAGCGGGGGGGCCCAATGAGCAGTTCTTC.

The chain uses TRBV14 and TRBJ1-1, with 8 bases identical to TRBD1. V dropped 5 bases and J dropped 1; count of bases not matched to a gene: 12. Germline assignment: CDR1 SGHDN and CDR2 FVKESK. The CDR3 is 17 residues long. The CDR3 DNA reads TGTGCCAGCAGCGGGCGGGGACAGGCTAACAGGAACACTGAAGCTTTCTTT. Its translation is CASSGRGQANRNTEAFF.

This clone was observed a handful of times. Other DNA sequences of this sample code for an identical CDR3. The rearrangement joins TRBV4-3 to TRBJ2-7; possibly TRBD1 for D (5 bases). The CDR3 is made up of 14 amino acids. V was cut by 4 bases and J by 4 bases, with 14 bases left in between. Germline V gene lookup returns CDR1 LGHNA and CDR2 YSLEER. CDR3 bases: TGCGCCAGCAGCCCCGCAGGGTCCTCATACGAGCAGTACTTC. It codes for CASSPAGSSYEQYF.

About this clone itself: This CDR3 is also generated by other DNA sequences in the sample. The chain has TRBV7-9 and TRBJ2-6; D call uncertain. Per the germline V gene, CDR1 is SEHNR and CDR2 is FQNEAQ (reference sequence). The CDR3 extends over 14 amino acids. Deletions cut 3 bases from V and 1 base from J, with 4 bases between. CDR3 in amino acids: CASSFQSGANVLTF. Written as DNA, the CDR3 is TGTGCCAGCAGCTTTCAGTCTGGGGCCAACGTCCTGACTTTC.

This chain connects TRBV5-1 to TRBJ2-7, with TRBD2 identical over 12 bases. Trimming removed 5 bases from V and 4 bases from J; junction bases left unmatched: 1. Germline-derived CDR1 and CDR2 are SGHRS and YFSETQ. CDR3 length: 13 amino acids. CDR3 loop: CASRGLAGYEQYF. The CDR3 nucleotides read TGCGCCAGCAGAGGACTAGCGGGGTACGAGCAGTACTTC.

V and J are TRBV7-2 and TRBJ2-4; maybe TRBD2 (6 bases). The ends were cut back, 0 bases at V and 8 bases at J, with 11 bases in the middle. The CDR3 spans 14 residues. The germline CDR1 and CDR2 sequences are SGHTA and FQGNSA. The CDR3 DNA reads as TGTGCCAGCAGCTTAGCGGGGGGTAGTGACATTCAGTACTTC. Translating it yields CASSLAGGSDIQYF.

The sample holds a few counts of this clone. V and J are TRBV29-1 and TRBJ2-7; D uncertain. V gave up 4 bases and J gave up 3 bases, with 10 bases separating them. The CDR3 runs 12 residues. Germline V lookup: CDR1 SQVTM, CDR2 ANQGSEA. The CDR3 bases are TGCAGCGTTGGGCCAGGCCACTACGAGCAGTACTTC. Translation: CSVGPGHYEQYF.